Listed below are T cell receptor beta chains from one sample, sequenced in a study of shared clonotypes between healthy human individuals. Sequenced by immunoSEQ multiplex PCR; TCRdb stores in-frame clones only, minus some. The sample records roughly 2.5 million clones, about 92% being singletons. Sequenced sample: naive CD4+ T cells sorted from blood. These receptors came from a young man in good health. CDR3s include the opening cysteine and the closing phenylalanine or tryptophan. The D gene is left open where the match is weak. Where a row states a size, it is once, few, many or the class of an expanded clone; other rows omit it.

j_call,clone_size,d_call,v_call,cdr3_nt,cdr3_aa
TRBJ2-5,once,-,TRBV21-1,TGTGCCAGCAGCGGCCCCCGGGACAGGGATAACGCCCCCGGGGAGACCCAGTACTTC,CASSGPRDRDNAPGETQYF
TRBJ1-1,-,-,TRBV5-4,TGTGCCAGCAGACCGGGGGGCGGAACGAGGACTGAAGCTTTCTTT,CASRPGGGTRTEAFF
TRBJ1-5,-,-,TRBV6-1,TGTGCCAGCAGTGAAGAATGGGCAGGGGTTCAGCCCCAGCATTTT,CASSEEWAGVQPQHF
TRBJ2-3,-,TRBD2,TRBV4-1,TGCGCCAGCAGCCAAGATCCCACTAGCGGGAGAACGCAGTATTTT,CASSQDPTSGRTQYF
TRBJ2-1,-,TRBD2,TRBV5-1,TGCGCCAGCAGCTTGAGGGCGGGGGGCCCGGACAATGAGCAGTTCTTC,CASSLRAGGPDNEQFF
TRBJ2-2,once,-,TRBV6-5,TGTGCCAGCAGACGCGTCGGTACCGGGGAGCTGTTTTTT,CASRRVGTGELFF
TRBJ1-5,-,-,TRBV2,TGTGCCAGCATGAGCTGGAAGAATAGCAATCAGCCCCAGCATTTT,CASMSWKNSNQPQHF
TRBJ2-1,-,TRBD1,TRBV7-2,TGTGCCAGCAGAGCCGCCGGGACAGGGGGGAACAATGAGCAGTTCTTC,CASRAAGTGGNNEQFF
TRBJ2-3,-,-,TRBV19,TGTGCCAGTAGTTCGATGTGGGGGAGCACAGATACGCAGTATTTT,CASSSMWGSTDTQYF
TRBJ2-7,-,-,TRBV7-2,TGTGCCAGCAGCTTTAACAGGGCCGCCTACGAGCAGTACTTC,CASSFNRAAYEQYF
TRBJ1-6,once,-,TRBV19,TGTGCCAGTAGTATCGGGAGGGGCAGGGCGAATTCACCCCTCCACTTT,CASSIGRGRANSPLHF
TRBJ2-7,few,-,TRBV27,TGTGCCAGCAGTTTCGGCCCCCCTATAATGGGCGAGCAGTACTTC,CASSFGPPIMGEQYF
TRBJ1-3,-,-,TRBV7-8,TGTGCCAGCAGCTTAGGGGATCTGCCGGGAAACACCATATATTTT,CASSLGDLPGNTIYF
TRBJ2-7,-,-,TRBV2,TGTGCCAGCAGTGAATTATACGAGCAGTACTTC,CASSELYEQYF
TRBJ2-3,-,TRBD1,TRBV7-9,TGTGCCAGCAGCCTACCGGGACAGGGAAGACCAGATACGCAGTATTTT,CASSLPGQGRPDTQYF
TRBJ2-2,-,-,TRBV5-4,TGTGCCAGCAGCTTGGAGACAGCTTCAGGGGAGCTGTTTTTT,CASSLETASGELFF
TRBJ1-1,-,TRBD1,TRBV6-5,TGTGCCAGCAGTTTACAACAGGGGAGAGCTTTCTTT,CASSLQQGRAFF
TRBJ1-2,-,TRBD1,TRBV28,TGTGCCAGCAGTACAGGGGGCAAGGGGTTCTATGGCTACACCTTC,CASSTGGKGFYGYTF
TRBJ2-2,-,-,TRBV28,TGTGCCAGCGGACTGCCCGGTTCCACCGGGGAGCTGTTTTTT,CASGLPGSTGELFF
TRBJ1-5,-,-,TRBV7-9,TGTGCCAGCAGCTTAGATTCAGGTTCAGTAGGTCAGCCCCAGCATTTT,CASSLDSGSVGQPQHF
TRBJ2-3,-,-,TRBV5-4,TGTGCCAGCAGCTTAGACCGCCGGGGACGGAGGGGGGATACGCAGTATTTT,CASSLDRRGRRGDTQYF
TRBJ1-1,few,-,TRBV20-1,TGCAGTGCTACGACCCTTGAAGCTTTCTTT,CSATTLEAFF
TRBJ1-5,once,-,TRBV19,TGTGCCAGTAGTATAGCGGAGAATCAGCCCCAGCATTTT,CASSIAENQPQHF
TRBJ1-1,-,-,TRBV6-5,TGTGCCAGCACGTTGACAGGCGGTGAAGCTTTCTTT,CASTLTGGEAFF
TRBJ1-1,-,-,TRBV6-6,TGTGCCAGCAGTCACGACAGGTCGCGGATGAACACTGAAGCTTTCTTT,CASSHDRSRMNTEAFF
TRBJ2-3,-,-,TRBV11-2,TGTGCCAGCAGCTCCCCACAGGCGCAGTATTTT,CASSSPQAQYF
TRBJ2-3,-,TRBD2,TRBV7-2,TGTGCCAGCAGTATACCGGGACTAGCGGCCACAGATACGCAGTATTTT,CASSIPGLAATDTQYF
TRBJ2-7,-,-,TRBV7-2,TGTGCCAGCAGCTTCCCCGGATCCGAGCAGTACTTC,CASSFPGSEQYF
TRBJ1-1,-,-,TRBV27,TGTGCCAGCAGTCGACAGCCCCAAGGGAACACTGAAGCTTTCTTT,CASSRQPQGNTEAFF
TRBJ2-2,-,-,TRBV5-1,TGCGCCAGCAGCTTCCAGGGACAAAACACCGGGGAGCTGTTTTTT,CASSFQGQNTGELFF
TRBJ1-5,-,-,TRBV21-1,TGTGCCAGCAACAGAAACAATCAGCCCCAGCATTTT,CASNRNNQPQHF
TRBJ1-5,-,-,TRBV7-9,TGTGCCAGCAGATCTGGACCCCAGGCGCCCCAGCATTTT,CASRSGPQAPQHF
TRBJ1-2,-,-,TRBV25-1,TGTGCCAGCAGTGGGCCGGGGCATGGCTACACCTTC,CASSGPGHGYTF
TRBJ1-2,-,-,TRBV5-4,TGTGCCAGCAGCCCCGGACCAGACTATGGCTACACCTTC,CASSPGPDYGYTF
TRBJ2-1,once,-,TRBV6-1,TGTGCCAGCAGTGCTACAGGGTGGCAGTTCTTC,CASSATGWQFF
TRBJ2-7,-,TRBD1,TRBV14,TGTGCCAGCAGCCGGGGACAGGGGACCTACGGGCAGTACTTC,CASSRGQGTYGQYF
TRBJ1-6,-,-,TRBV7-8,TGTGCCAGCAGCTTAGAGGGAATAAGATCACCCCTCCACTTT,CASSLEGIRSPLHF
TRBJ2-3,-,TRBD2,TRBV11-3,TGTGCCAGCAGCCCCAAAGGGACTAACACAGATACGCAGTATTTT,CASSPKGTNTDTQYF
TRBJ2-3,-,-,TRBV5-4,TGTGCCAGCAGCTCCGAGGCAGATACGCAGTATTTT,CASSSEADTQYF
TRBJ2-1,-,-,TRBV18,TGTGCCAGCTCCGTATACAATGAGCAGTTCTTC,CASSVYNEQFF
TRBJ2-7,-,-,TRBV10-3,TGTGCCATCAGTTTCGGGTACGAGCAGTACTTC,CAISFGYEQYF
TRBJ2-2,few,-,TRBV10-1,TGCGCCAGCAGTAAGAACACCGGGGAGCTGTTTTTT,CASSKNTGELFF
TRBJ1-1,-,TRBD1,TRBV5-1,TGCGCCAGCATCGGACAGGGCAACACTGAAGCTTTCTTT,CASIGQGNTEAFF
TRBJ2-3,-,TRBD2,TRBV5-1,TGCGCCAGCAGCTATCGGGTGCGGGGGACGACAGATACGCAGTATTTT,CASSYRVRGTTDTQYF
TRBJ2-6,few,-,TRBV5-1,TGCGCCAGCAGCTTGGCAGGGGCTGGGGCCAACGTCCTGACTTTC,CASSLAGAGANVLTF